This T cell receptor (beta chain) came from a study of blood T cell repertoires in COVID-19. CDR3 length: 14 amino acids. V gave up 2 bases and J gave up 3 bases, with 10 bases separating them. The germline gives CDR1 MDHEN, CDR2 SYDVKM. The method was immunoSEQ multiplex PCR; TCRdb's version includes in-frame clones alone and lacks a portion of them. The table has hundreds of thousands of clones, around 89% seen once; the top ten hold about 4.3%. The sequencing input was peripheral blood. This clonotype originated in a woman aged 25-40 years with acute or convalescent COVID-19. This chain connects TRBV28 to TRBJ1-1; D gene uncertain. The CDR3 nucleotides read TGTGCCAGCAGTTTAAGGAGCGTTTACACTGAAGCTTTCTTT. Its protein product is CASSLRSVYTEAFF.